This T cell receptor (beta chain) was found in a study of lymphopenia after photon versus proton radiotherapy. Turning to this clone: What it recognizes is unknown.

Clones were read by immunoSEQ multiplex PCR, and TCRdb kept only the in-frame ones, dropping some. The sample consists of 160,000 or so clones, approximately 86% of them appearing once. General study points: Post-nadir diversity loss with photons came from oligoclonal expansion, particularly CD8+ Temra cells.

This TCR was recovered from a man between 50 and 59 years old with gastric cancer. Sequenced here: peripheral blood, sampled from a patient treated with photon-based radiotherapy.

The CDR3: CASSPRRTDRGTEAFF. The CDR3 coding sequence is TGTGCCAGCAGCCCCAGGAGGACAGATCGGGGCACTGAAGCTTTCTTT. The chain is built from TRBV7-8 and TRBJ1-1; a possible D gene is TRBD1 (6 bases). The V gene's germline CDR1 is SGHVS and CDR2 FQNEAQ. Trimming took 5 bases from V and 4 from J, leaving 20 bases between them. The CDR3 spans 16 residues.